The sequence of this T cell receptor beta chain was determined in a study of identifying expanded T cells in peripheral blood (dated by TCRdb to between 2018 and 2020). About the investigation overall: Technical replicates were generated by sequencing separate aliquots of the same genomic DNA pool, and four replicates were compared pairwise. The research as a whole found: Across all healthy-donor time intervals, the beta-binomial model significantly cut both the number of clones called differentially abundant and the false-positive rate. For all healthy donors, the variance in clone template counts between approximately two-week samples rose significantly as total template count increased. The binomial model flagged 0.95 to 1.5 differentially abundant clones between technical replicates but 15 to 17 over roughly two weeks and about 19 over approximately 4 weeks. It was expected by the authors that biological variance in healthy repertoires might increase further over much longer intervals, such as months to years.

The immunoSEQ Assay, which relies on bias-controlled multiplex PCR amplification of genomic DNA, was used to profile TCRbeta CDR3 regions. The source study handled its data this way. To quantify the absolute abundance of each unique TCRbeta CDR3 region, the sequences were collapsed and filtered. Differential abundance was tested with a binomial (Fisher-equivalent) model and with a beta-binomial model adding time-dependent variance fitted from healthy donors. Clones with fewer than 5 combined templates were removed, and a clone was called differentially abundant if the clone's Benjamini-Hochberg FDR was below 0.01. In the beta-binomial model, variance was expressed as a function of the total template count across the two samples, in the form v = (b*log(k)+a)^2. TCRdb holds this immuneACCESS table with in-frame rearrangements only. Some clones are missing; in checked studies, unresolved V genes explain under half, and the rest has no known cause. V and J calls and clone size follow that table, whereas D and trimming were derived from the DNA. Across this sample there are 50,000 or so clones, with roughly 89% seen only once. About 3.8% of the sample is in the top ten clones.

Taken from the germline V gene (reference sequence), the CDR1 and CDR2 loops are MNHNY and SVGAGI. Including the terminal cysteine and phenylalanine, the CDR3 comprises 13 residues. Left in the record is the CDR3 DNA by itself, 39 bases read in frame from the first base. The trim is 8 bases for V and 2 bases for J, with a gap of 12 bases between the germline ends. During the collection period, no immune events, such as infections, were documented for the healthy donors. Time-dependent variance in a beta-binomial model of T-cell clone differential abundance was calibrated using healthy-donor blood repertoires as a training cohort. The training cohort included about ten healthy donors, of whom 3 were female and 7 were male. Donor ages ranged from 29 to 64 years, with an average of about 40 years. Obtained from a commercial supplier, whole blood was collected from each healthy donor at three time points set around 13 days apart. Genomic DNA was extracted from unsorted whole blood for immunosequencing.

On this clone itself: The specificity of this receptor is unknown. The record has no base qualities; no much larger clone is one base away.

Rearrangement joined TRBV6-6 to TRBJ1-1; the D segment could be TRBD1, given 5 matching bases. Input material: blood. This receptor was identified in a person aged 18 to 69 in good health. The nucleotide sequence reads TGTGCCAGCCCAAGGGGTCTTAACACTGAAGCTTTCTTT. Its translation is CASPRGLNTEAFF.